Listed below are T cell receptor beta chains from one sample, sequenced in a study of cytomegalovirus exposure and HLA in healthy donors. The assay was immunoSEQ multiplex PCR, and TCRdb's table has in-frame clones only and misses some. The sample lists some 170,000 clones, 82% occurring once. The source material was PBMCs. The receptors originated from a girl aged 2 to 10 in good health and CMV-seropositive. Each CDR3 is given with its conserved first and last residue. The D gene is left open where the match is weak. The listing skips clone size in some rows; elsewhere it reads once, few, many or a size class.

>-|TRBJ1-1|-|TRBV25-1
CASSGGIMNTEAFF
TGTGCCAGCAGTGGCGGGATCATGAACACTGAAGCTTTCTTT
>TRBD1|TRBJ2-2|once|TRBV5-1
CASSWTGPTGELFF
TGCGCCAGCAGCTGGACAGGCCCAACCGGGGAGCTGTTTTTT
>-|TRBJ1-1|-|TRBV14
CASSQWQVEAFF
TGTGCCAGCAGCCAATGGCAGGTCGAAGCTTTCTTT
>TRBD1|TRBJ1-2|-|TRBV2
CASRTGQGYTF
TGTGCCAGTAGGACAGGGCAAGGCTACACCTTC
>-|TRBJ1-1|-|TRBV10-3
CASRVGGANTEAFF
TGTGCCAGCAGGGTGGGGGGGGCGAACACTGAAGCTTTCTTT
>-|TRBJ2-5|-|TRBV5-8
CASSVTATKETQYF
TGTGCCAGCAGCGTGACAGCTACAAAAGAGACCCAGTACTTC
>TRBD2|TRBJ2-1|-|TRBV5-5
CASSSSGSVYEQFF
TGTGCCAGCAGCTCTAGCGGGAGTGTCTATGAGCAGTTCTTC
>-|TRBJ2-5|-|TRBV7-9
CASSPRGRGETQYF
TGTGCCAGCAGCCCGAGAGGCAGGGGAGAGACCCAGTACTTC
>-|TRBJ1-5|-|TRBV6-7
CASHVSYQPQHF
TGTGCCAGCCATGTCAGTTATCAGCCCCAGCATTTT
>-|TRBJ2-7|-|TRBV11-2
CASSDYRELRKWQYF
TGTGCCAGCAGCGATTACCGGGAGCTCCGTAAGTGGCAGTACTTC
>-|TRBJ2-1|-|TRBV30
CAWGTNGGEQFF
TGTGCCTGGGGCACCAACGGGGGAGAGCAGTTCTTC
>TRBD1|TRBJ2-3|-|TRBV6-6
CASKDRADTDTQYF
TGTGCCAGCAAAGACAGGGCAGACACAGATACGCAGTATTTT
>-|TRBJ2-7|-|TRBV6-5
CASSTGSYEQYF
TGTGCCAGCAGTACAGGGTCCTACGAGCAGTACTTC
>-|TRBJ1-1|-|TRBV5-6
CASSLTGWCAEAFF
TGTGCCAGCAGCTTGACAGGGTGGTGTGCTGAAGCTTTCTTT
>-|TRBJ1-2|-|TRBV6-1
CASSAQAYYGYTF
TGTGCCAGCAGTGCCCAGGCTTACTATGGCTACACCTTC
>-|TRBJ2-3|-|TRBV2
CASSERGYPLPDTQYF
TGTGCCAGCAGTGAAAGGGGCTACCCGCTCCCGGATACGCAGTATTTT
>-|TRBJ1-1|-|TRBV29-1
CSVEVGGAGNTEAFF
TGCAGCGTTGAAGTCGGGGGGGCTGGAAACACTGAAGCTTTCTTT
>-|TRBJ2-5|-|TRBV21-1
CASSTRTSGKETQYF
TGTGCCAGCAGCACCCGGACTAGCGGAAAAGAGACCCAGTACTTC
>TRBD2|TRBJ2-3|-|TRBV2
CASSVLAAGTDTQYF
TGTGCCAGCAGTGTGCTAGCGGCGGGGACAGATACGCAGTATTTT
>-|TRBJ2-5|-|TRBV29-1
CSEGERWETQYF
TGCAGCGAGGGAGAAAGGTGGGAGACCCAGTACTTC
>-|TRBJ2-2|few|TRBV7-7
CASSLEVSEATGELFF
TGTGCTAGCAGCTTAGAAGTTAGCGAGGCAACCGGGGAGCTGTTTTTT
>TRBD2|TRBJ2-7|-|TRBV4-2
CASSQDSGAGGREQYF
TGTGCCAGCAGCCAAGATTCCGGGGCGGGAGGACGTGAGCAGTACTTC
>TRBD1|TRBJ1-1|-|TRBV2
CASSEPGTGVLAFF
TGTGCCAGCAGTGAGCCCGGGACAGGTGTGCTTGCTTTCTTT
>-|TRBJ2-1|-|TRBV2
CASRSGPSYNEQFF
TGTGCCAGCAGGAGTGGGCCGTCCTACAATGAGCAGTTCTTC
>TRBD1|TRBJ2-7|-|TRBV6-6
CASGRTEDRTYEQYF
TGTGCCAGCGGAAGGACAGAGGACAGGACCTACGAGCAGTACTTC
>-|TRBJ2-5|-|TRBV14
CASSQVRERSRRGRVAQYF
TGTGCCAGCAGCCAAGTGCGAGAGCGGAGCCGGCGTGGTCGGGTGGCCCAGTACTTC
>-|TRBJ2-1|-|TRBV10-1
CASSEKVGTRLYNEQFF
TGCGCCAGCAGTGAGAAGGTGGGCACCCGGCTCTACAATGAGCAGTTCTTC
>TRBD2|TRBJ2-5|-|TRBV14
CASSQTGTSGIPGETQYF
TGTGCCAGCAGCCAAACCGGGACTAGCGGTATCCCCGGTGAGACCCAGTACTTC
>TRBD1|TRBJ2-3|-|TRBV27
CASRGTGVTDTQYF
TGTGCCAGCAGGGGGACAGGGGTCACAGATACGCAGTATTTT